Listed below are T cell receptor beta chains from one sample, sequenced in a study of vaccination effects on CD4 cells after COVID-19. Method: immunoSEQ multiplex PCR; TCRdb's copy keeps in-frame clones and lacks some. This table holds under 55,000 clones, roughly 72% found once. Their recognized antigens are unknown. The sequenced sample was CD4+ T cells from PBMCs cultured without peptide, obtained after COVID-19 vaccination. The source of these receptors is a human donor who received a COVID-19 vaccine. The CDR3 runs from the conserved cysteine through the conserved F or W.

V | CDR3
TRBV24-1 | CATPGRAEKNRLAKNIQYF
TRBV19 | CASKAAGIGQPQHF
TRBV28 | CASRKAGGNYNEQFF
TRBV2 | CASNRDRGSQPQHF
TRBV14 | CASSQGGMYGYTF
TRBV7-9 | CASGSTSGRWEQYF
TRBV5-4 | CASSLKGQSSYNEQFF
TRBV5-1 | CASSSGQGWAEAFF
TRBV9 | CASSLADGTYGNGYTF
TRBV5-1 | CASSHRTGIMETQYF
TRBV7-6 | CASSLGGIRTDTQYF
TRBV3-1/TRBV3-2 | CASRSAVNTEAFF
TRBV7-9 | CASTPKGSPNTQYF
TRBV7-6 | CASSSEQGVSYEQYF
TRBV5-6 | CASSHRGRFSYEQYF
TRBV19 | CASRIPGIRRGYTF
TRBV5-4 | CASSSGGQKYGYTF
TRBV6-1 | CASSAGTSGSRDYNEQFF
TRBV3-1/TRBV3-2 | CASSLVPTAQGNTIYF
TRBV27 | CASSTAGQGKGWYEQYF
TRBV9 | CASSASSGNTGELFF
TRBV19 | CASSISSGRRATDTQYF
TRBV5-4 | CASRLAGVGEQYF
TRBV7-2 | CASSFRGVHGYTF
TRBV12-3/TRBV12-4 | CASNPGKGPGYTF
TRBV3-1/TRBV3-2 | CASSHLAGGAYEQYF
TRBV7-9 | CASSLEWFDGYTF
TRBV5-1 | CASSLAGPNTEAFF
TRBV29-1 | CSVATASYEQYF
TRBV5-1 | CASSLAVNTDTQYF
TRBV10-3 | CAISESGPSTDTQYF
TRBV3-1/TRBV3-2 | CASSYRQGRGNTEAFF
TRBV10-3 | CAISESTGSLPLHF
TRBV5-4 | CASSKSGRAAGELFF
TRBV19 | CASSTSGNSYEQYF
TRBV19 | CASSSPDRGITEAFF
TRBV10-1 | CASSEPPDRLGAFF
TRBV5-6 | CASSLASGSRDEKLFF
TRBV6-1 | CASSDGGTVGEKLFF
TRBV2 | CASKKRGGINEQFF
TRBV7-2 | CASSPKLAADYEQYF
TRBV12-3/TRBV12-4 | CASSFSDYGYTF
TRBV10-1 | CASSDQGLRYGNEQFF
TRBV7-9 | CASSLRGLGNYGYTF
TRBV27 | CASSSNRAGETQYF
TRBV6-1 | CASSEAGETQYF
TRBV5-1 | CASSSGTGFGGYTF
TRBV5-6 | CASSLGELNYGYTF
TRBV4-2 | CASSPHAGAAEETQYF
TRBV14 | CASSPPGLFINTEAFF
TRBV9 | CASSVTPVNTEAFF
TRBV5-6 | CASSSRGYGYTF
TRBV19 | CASIGTSGTEQFF
TRBV4-1 | CASSQGGQGAVNYGYTF
TRBV6-1 | CASSEAAHYGYTF